Listed here is a single T cell receptor beta chain. Its antigen remains unknown. The CDR3 spans 16 residues. Germline V CDR1 and CDR2: MNHEY, SVGAGI. The sample is drawn from a study of T cells expressing NK-cell markers. Study-wide background: TCR beta repertoires came from sorted CD3+CD56+NKG2C+, CD3+CD56+NKG2C- and CD3+CD56-NKG2C+ T cells.

Whole-study results and caveats: About 1.0-7.5% of CD8+ T cells in more than 5 donors belonged to dominant NKG2C+ clonotypes.

For each CDR3 protein, TCRdb gives one entry from its re-call of the 5' RACE reads, without DNA. The sample totals around 550,000 distinct CDR3 sequences. The chain couples TRBV6-5 to TRBJ2-1; TCRdb proposes TRBD2, but this gene call is untestable without DNA. The sequenced sample was blood T cells: a sorted CD56 or NKG2C T cell subset, CD4+ or CD8+ T cells, or bulk PBMC T cells (not recorded which). The TCR comes from a man aged 18 to 29 in good health. This CDR3 reads CASSYSPSGAYNEQFF.